This T cell receptor beta chain was recovered during a study of T cell responses to AZD1222 COVID-19 vaccine. Concerning this clone: Antigen specificity is unknown.

The CDR3 is made up of 15 amino acids. CDR1 MNHNY and CDR2 SVGAGI come from the germline V gene (reference sequence). Trimming stripped 4 bases from V and 3 bases from J, with 13 bases between. General observations from the study: Unmutated variant regions reportedly attract nearly half of all spike-specific TCRs. At baseline, seropositivity was found in only a handful of AZD1222 recipients. The CD4 TCRs associated with vaccination extended across spike and predominated at 160-218 and 743-854.

Assay: immunoSEQ multiplex PCR; the TCRdb copy retains only in-frame clones and omits some. The sample yields about 150,000 clones, roughly nine tenths seen once. The material sequenced was peripheral blood, taken on day 0 of AZD1222 vaccination. This clonotype originated in an adult in good health. The V gene is TRBV6-6, the J gene TRBJ1-5, with D perhaps TRBD1 (5 bases). In DNA, the CDR3 is TGTGCCAGCAGTTCCCCGACAGATTACAATCAGCCCCAGCATTTT. This translates into CASSSPTDYNQPQHF.